A single sample is the source of the 8 T cell receptor beta chains below, sequenced in a study of cytomegalovirus exposure and HLA in healthy donors. The study ran its PCR with 60 Vbeta and 13 Jbeta primers. The repertoire was sequenced with immunoSEQ multiplex PCR; TCRdb's copy has only in-frame clones and lacks some. This table holds 100,000 to 150,000 clones. The sequencing sample was made of PBMCs. These TCRs come from a man younger than 35 in good health and CMV-seronegative.

Here the CDR3 DNA reads TGCGCCAGCAGCTTGACCCCCGGTGGGGGGGTGGCCTACAATGAGCAGTTCTTC. Translation: CASSLTPGGGVAYNEQFF. The chain has TRBV5-1 and TRBJ2-1, with 7 nucleotides matching TRBD2. Per the germline V gene, CDR1 is SGHRS and CDR2 is YFSETQ. CDR3 length: 18 residues. V dropped 1 base and J dropped 2; count of bases not matched to a gene: 12.

The V call is TRBV7-9, the J call TRBJ1-1; 7 nucleotides align to TRBD1. Germline V lookup: CDR1 SEHNR, CDR2 FQNEAQ (reference sequence). The CDR3 runs 15 residues. V lost 7 bases and J lost 4; bases outside the gene matches: 12. The CDR3 loop is CASTSTGNRFTEAFF. CDR3 bases: TGTGCCAGCACCTCGACAGGGAATAGATTCACTGAAGCTTTCTTT.

The chain links TRBV7-3 to TRBJ2-3, with unresolved D. CDR1 SGHTA and CDR2 FQGTGA come from the germline V gene. V gave up 2 bases and J gave up 6 bases, with 3 bases separating them. The CDR3 totals 11 residues. The CDR3: CASSLRDTQYF. The CDR3 DNA is TGTGCCAGCAGCTTACGGGATACGCAGTATTTT.

On this clone itself: One junction end disagrees with the germline gene, perhaps due to a read error. V usage is TRBV20-1 and J usage is TRBJ2-1, with D possibly being TRBD2 (5 bases). Germline CDR1 is DFQATT and CDR2 is SNEGSKA (reference sequence). This CDR3 is 9 amino acids long. The CDR3 coding sequence is TGCAGTGCTCGGACGGCGGAGGTCTTC. Amino acids: CSARTAEVF.

CDR3 sequence (DNA): TGTGCCAGCAGTCCCTCCCTTTATTCCTCCTACGAGCAGTACTTC. Protein: CASSPSLYSSYEQYF. The chain uses TRBV6-5 and TRBJ2-7; D is unresolved. CDR3 length equals 15 residues. In germline, CDR1 is MNHEY, CDR2 SVGAGI. V was shortened by 5 bases and J by 0 bases, with 14 bases between the two germline ends.

The chain couples TRBV7-2 to TRBJ2-2; TRBD2 matches 7 bases. CDR1 and CDR2 from the germline V gene are SGHTA and FQGNSA. This CDR3 spans 14 amino acids. J lost 4 bases, V lost 3 bases, and 2 bases had no gene match. CDR3 in DNA: TGTGCCAGCAGCTTGGGGGGGAGCACCGGGGAGCTGTTTTTT. Its protein is CASSLGGSTGELFF. The full variable domain, its missing parts supplied by reference TRBV7-2 and TRBJ2-2, is GAGVSQSPSNKVTEKGKDVELRCDPISGHTALYWYRQSLGQGLEFLIYFQGNSAPDKSGLPSDRFSAERTGGSVSTLTIQRTQQEDSAVYLCASSLGGSTGELFFGEGSRLTVL.

The CDR3 nucleotides read TGCGCCAGCAGCCAAGGTGGACTAGGAGTATACAATGAGCAGTTCTTC. Residues: CASSQGGLGVYNEQFF. The chain combines TRBV4-1 with TRBJ2-1; the match to TRBD2 covers 7 bases. The CDR3 is 16 residues long. Per germline, CDR1 MGHRA and CDR2 YSYEKL. V lost 1 base, J lost 4 bases, and 7 bases stayed unmatched.

The gene calls are TRBV6-1 and TRBJ2-7; 8 bases agree with TRBD1. CDR1 and CDR2 (germline): MNHNS, SASEGT. The junction had 12 bases not matched to a gene; V was cut back by 0 bases and J by 2 bases. The length of the CDR3 is 18 residues. This chain's CDR3 is CASSEALATGALTYEQYF. CDR3 nucleotide sequence: TGTGCCAGCAGTGAAGCGTTGGCGACAGGGGCCCTAACCTACGAGCAGTACTTC.